These 30 T cell receptor beta chains were all obtained from the same sample, sequenced in a study of T cell changes during pregnancy in multiple sclerosis. The method was immunoSEQ multiplex PCR; TCRdb's version includes in-frame clones alone and lacks a portion of them. The table lists about 44,000 clones, approximately 90% of them singletons, with 1.2% in the top ten. The sequences come from CD4+ T cells from peripheral blood mononuclear cells, collected after pregnancy. All receptors derive from a female donor with multiple sclerosis, enrolled in a pregnancy study.

The chain is built from TRBV7-9 and TRBJ2-1; 11 bases align to TRBD2. V shed 5 bases and J 4 bases; nucleotides not matched to a gene: 4. The CDR3 has 15 residues. Germline V gives CDR1 SEHNR, CDR2 FQNEAQ (reference sequence). The CDR3 nucleotides are TGTGCCAGCAGCGAGGGACTAGCGGATTACAATGAGCAGTTCTTC. Protein product: CASSEGLADYNEQFF. The variable domain in full, completed from reference TRBV7-9 and TRBJ2-1, reads DTGVSQNPRHKITKRGQNVTFRCDPISEHNRLYWYRQTLGQGPEFLTYFQNEAQLEKSRLLSDRFSAERPKGSFSTLEIQRTEQGDSAMYLCASSEGLADYNEQFFGPGTRLTVL.

The V gene is TRBV10-3, the J gene TRBJ1-5; 7 bases map to TRBD1. V lost 6 bases and J lost 4; bases outside the gene matches: 3. The germline V gene has CDR1 ENHRY and CDR2 SYGVKD. This CDR3 has 13 amino acids. This CDR3 is CAISRQGNQPQHF. In nucleotides, the CDR3 is TGTGCCATCAGCAGACAGGGTAATCAGCCCCAGCATTTT.

In this sample, this clone turned up a few times. J is TRBJ1-3 and V is TRBV5-6; D might be TRBD1 (5 bases). CDR1 SGHDT and CDR2 YYEEEE come from the germline V gene. The CDR3 extends over 16 amino acids. Between the trimmed V and J ends, which lost 3 bases and 0 bases, there was a span of 13 bases. CDR3 region: CASSYLQDLSGNTIYF. CDR3 in DNA: TGTGCCAGCAGCTATTTACAGGATCTCTCTGGAAACACCATATATTTT.

The V and J genes are TRBV5-1 and TRBJ2-7, with D tentatively TRBD2 (6 bases). Trimming removed 3 bases from V and 0 bases from J, with 13 bases in between. This CDR3 is built from 15 residues. The germline gives CDR1 SGHRS, CDR2 YFSETQ. This chain's CDR3 is CASSWGLQSSYEQYF. The CDR3 coding sequence is TGCGCCAGCAGCTGGGGACTCCAGAGCTCCTACGAGCAGTACTTC.

CDR3 amino acids: CASSQFGRDTEAFF. The CDR3 nucleotides are TGTGCCAGCAGCCAATTTGGTCGGGACACTGAAGCTTTCTTT. V usage is TRBV14 and J usage is TRBJ1-1, with D uncertain. V was cut by 2 bases and J by 3 bases, with 10 bases left in between. Germline values: CDR1 SGHDN, CDR2 FVKESK. The CDR3 spans 14 residues.

This chain uses TRBV19 with TRBJ2-5; D might be TRBD2 (5 bases). The germline gives CDR1 LNHDA, CDR2 SQIVND (reference sequence). V lost 6 bases and J lost 3, with 8 bases in between. This CDR3 contains 12 residues. The CDR3 region is CASRGVEETQYF. The CDR3 coding sequence is TGTGCCAGTAGGGGAGTAGAAGAGACCCAGTACTTC.

As DNA, the CDR3 is TGTGCCACTTACAACCCCGTGGAGCAGTACTTC. This gives the protein CATYNPVEQYF. The J gene is TRBJ2-7, the V gene TRBV28; D is undetermined. The CDR3 extends over 11 amino acids. Per the germline V gene, CDR1 is MDHEN and CDR2 is SYDVKM. Trimming removed 10 bases from V and 7 bases from J, with 14 bases in between.

This chain uses TRBV7-3 with TRBJ1-5; no definite D call. CDR3 length: 12 amino acids. V shed 11 bases and J shed 7 bases, with 15 bases lying between them. CDR1 and CDR2 (germline): SGHTA, FQGTGA. CDR3 sequence reads: CAAAPFGQPQHF. CDR3 in DNA: TGTGCCGCCGCCCCCTTCGGGCAGCCCCAGCATTTT.

This chain joins TRBV11-2 and TRBJ2-2; 12 bases match TRBD2. This CDR3 region has 17 residues. Germline values: CDR1 SGHAT, CDR2 FQNNGV. Germline trimming cut 5 bases from V and 5 bases from J; bases unmatched to any gene: 9. CDR3 bases: TGTGCCAGCAGCCCCCAGCCCGGACTAGCGGGAACCGGGGAGCTGTTTTTT. It is translated as CASSPQPGLAGTGELFF.

The rearrangement links TRBV6-5 to TRBJ1-4, with a possible D match to TRBD1 (5 bases). Per germline, CDR1 MNHEY and CDR2 SVGAGI. CDR3 length: 15 amino acids. V lost 3 bases and J 5 bases, leaving 13 bases between the germline ends. DNA for the CDR3: TGTGCCAGCAGTTATCGGGGGGACGTGAATGAAAAACTGTTTTTT. Translating it yields CASSYRGDVNEKLFF.

The gene calls are TRBV7-9 and TRBJ1-2; 10 nucleotides agree with TRBD1. Unmatched junction bases numbered 4, after V lost 5 bases and J lost 4 bases. Germline lookup yields CDR1 SEHNR and CDR2 FQNEAQ (reference sequence). The CDR3 covers 14 residues. In DNA form, the CDR3 reads TGTGCCAGCAGCGACCGACAGGGGGCCTATGGCTACACCTTC. This codes for CASSDRQGAYGYTF.

V is TRBV9 and J is TRBJ1-3, with a tentative D call TRBD1 (6 bases). The CDR3 consists of 16 residues. V dropped 0 bases and J dropped 0 bases, with 10 bases sitting between them. In germline, CDR1 is SGDLS, CDR2 YYNGEE. In DNA form, the CDR3 reads TGTGCCAGCAGCGTAGGGACAGCCTTCTCTGGAAACACCATATATTTT. Protein: CASSVGTAFSGNTIYF. Full variable domain (rest looked up from reference TRBV9 and TRBJ1-3): DSGVTQTPKHLITATGQRVTLRCSPRSGDLSVYWYQQSLDQGLQFLIQYYNGEERAKGNILERFSAQQFPDLHSELNLSSLELGDSALYFCASSVGTAFSGNTIYFGEGSWLTVV.

The chain uses TRBV5-4 and TRBJ2-5; TRBD1 matches 7 bases. The V segment lost 4 bases and the J segment 5 bases; nucleotides outside the gene matches: 11. This CDR3 contains 15 residues. In germline, CDR1 is SGHNT, CDR2 YYREEE (reference sequence). The CDR3, as DNA: TGTGCCAGCAGCCCCGCCGGGACAGTTGGGGAGACCCAGTACTTC. Translating gives CASSPAGTVGETQYF.

The gene calls are TRBV18 and TRBJ2-5; 9 bases are shared with TRBD2. CDR1 is KGHSH, CDR2 LQKENI, per germline. This CDR3 contains 15 residues. Losses at the gene ends were 3 bases for V and 5 bases for J; bases not matched to a gene: 7. The CDR3 is CASSPARAGGETQYF. CDR3 DNA sequence: TGTGCCAGCTCACCGGCTCGCGCGGGAGGGGAGACCCAGTACTTC.

The J gene is TRBJ2-7, the V gene TRBV5-5, with D maybe TRBD2 (5 bases). This CDR3 contains 15 residues. Germline CDR1 reads SGHKS; CDR2 reads YYEKEE (reference sequence). V dropped 1 base and J dropped 7 bases, with 18 bases sitting between them. As DNA, the CDR3 is TGTGCCAGCAGCTTGCGAGAGACTACGCCTCTGGAGCAGTACTTC. It codes for CASSLRETTPLEQYF.

In its sample, this clone was seen once. The J gene is TRBJ1-2, the V gene TRBV11-2; TRBD1 matches 7 bases. V lost 0 bases to trimming and J lost 5 bases; unmatched junction nucleotides: 6. Germline V lookup: CDR1 SGHAT, CDR2 FQNNGV. The CDR3 has 15 residues. As DNA, the CDR3 is TGTGCCAGCAGCTTAGATCAATCAGGGGGATATGGCTACACCTTC. It yields the protein CASSLDQSGGYGYTF.

This clone was counted once. The chain has TRBV5-1 and TRBJ1-1; TRBD1 matches 7 bases. J was trimmed by 2 bases and V by 3 bases; bases with no gene match: 10. Germline CDR1 is SGHRS and CDR2 is YFSETQ. The CDR3 is 16 residues long. The CDR3 here is CASSSLSGTDNTEAFF. The CDR3 DNA sequence: TGCGCCAGCAGCTCTCTTTCCGGGACAGATAACACTGAAGCTTTCTTT.

This chain joins TRBV27 and TRBJ1-5, with D perhaps matching TRBD1 (6 bases). V gave up 5 bases and J gave up 2 bases, with 10 bases separating them. Germline values: CDR1 MNHEY, CDR2 SMNVEV (reference sequence). This CDR3 spans 14 amino acids. The CDR3 region is CASSVQGGNQPQHF. CDR3 nucleotides: TGTGCCAGCAGTGTACAGGGTGGCAATCAGCCCCAGCATTTT.

The chain combines TRBV10-2 with TRBJ1-4, with D possibly TRBD1 on 6 matching bases. Between the trimmed V and J ends, which lost 8 bases and 5 bases, there was a span of 12 bases. The CDR3 spans 13 residues. Per the germline V gene, CDR1 is WSHSY and CDR2 is SAAADI. The CDR3 spells CASGTRTNEKLFF. CDR3 DNA sequence: TGCGCCAGCGGGACACGGACGAATGAAAAACTGTTTTTT.

The CDR3: CASSLRGDEIFLNTEAFF. The CDR3 nucleotides read TGTGCCAGCAGCTTGCGAGGAGACGAAATCTTCCTCAACACTGAAGCTTTCTTT. The chain combines TRBV7-9 with TRBJ1-1; D remains unclear. This CDR3 is built from 18 residues. Germline V gene data show CDR1 as SEHNR and CDR2 as FQNEAQ (reference sequence). Between the trimmed V and J ends, which lost 3 bases and 2 bases, there was a span of 22 bases.

The chain employs TRBV5-1 and TRBJ1-2; D is unresolved. Trimming took off 0 bases at V and 0 bases at J, with 6 bases between the two ends. The CDR3 contains 14 residues. Germline CDR1 and CDR2: SGHRS and YFSETQ. The CDR3 sequence is CASSLAVPNYGYTF. The CDR3, as DNA: TGCGCCAGCAGCTTGGCGGTTCCTAACTATGGCTACACCTTC.

This clone was detected once. The chain recombines TRBV5-1 with TRBJ1-4; 9 positions match TRBD1. CDR3 length equals 16 residues. After removal of 6 bases from V and 7 bases from J, the junction contained 13 bases not matched to a gene. The germline CDR1 and CDR2 sequences are SGHRS and YFSETQ. Here the CDR3 reads CASNPGPGQGFEKLFF. The CDR3 DNA follows: TGCGCCAGCAACCCGGGCCCGGGACAGGGTTTTGAAAAACTGTTTTTT.

J is TRBJ2-3 and V is TRBV2; 7 bases align to TRBD1. The V segment lost 6 bases and the J segment 5 bases; nucleotides outside the gene matches: 11. The germline V gene encodes CDR1 SNHLY and CDR2 FYNNEI. The CDR3 is 15 amino acids. CDR3 in amino acids: CASRTTGRKGDTQYF. In DNA, the CDR3 is TGTGCCAGCAGGACGACAGGGAGAAAAGGAGATACGCAGTATTTT. The variable domain in full, completed from reference TRBV2 and TRBJ2-3, reads EPEVTQTPSHQVTQMGQEVILRCVPISNHLYFYWYRQILGQKVEFLVSFYNNEISEKSEIFDDQFSVERPDGSNFTLKIRSTKLEDSAMYFCASRTTGRKGDTQYFGPGTRLTVL.

This chain connects TRBV5-6 to TRBJ2-2, with D unclear. Germline V CDR1 and CDR2: SGHDT, YYEEEE. V gave up 4 bases and J gave up 3 bases, with 7 bases separating them. The CDR3 runs to 13 residues. The CDR3 nucleotides read TGTGCCAGCAGCCCAGTACACACCGGGGAGCTGTTTTTT. Its protein product is CASSPVHTGELFF.

The chain recombines TRBV5-1 with TRBJ1-2, with 8 bases identical to TRBD1. Trimming took 4 bases from V and 8 from J; bases not matched to a gene: 7. CDR3 length: 13 residues. The germline CDR1 and CDR2 sequences are SGHRS and YFSETQ. The CDR3 coding sequence is TGCGCCAGCAGCACCGGACAGGGAAGAGGCTACACCTTC. This translates into CASSTGQGRGYTF. The entire variable domain, with the rest obtained from reference TRBV5-1 and TRBJ1-2, is as follows: KAGVTQTPRYLIKTRGQQVTLSCSPISGHRSVSWYQQTPGQGLQFLFEYFSETQRNKGNFPGRFSGRQFSNSRSEMNVSTLELGDSALYLCASSTGQGRGYTFGSGTRLTVV.

This chain connects TRBV29-1 to TRBJ1-5; a possible D gene is TRBD1 (5 bases). The length of the CDR3 is 13 residues. Germline V gives CDR1 SQVTM, CDR2 ANQGSEA. Deletions cut 4 bases from V and 4 bases from J, with 11 bases between. The chain's CDR3 is CSVGAQANQPQHF. CDR3 sequence (DNA): TGCAGCGTTGGGGCACAGGCGAATCAGCCCCAGCATTTT.

The chain couples TRBV5-1 to TRBJ2-3; 9 nucleotides match TRBD2. Trimming removed 0 bases from V and 1 base from J; junction bases left unmatched: 0. CDR3 size: 15 residues. Germline-derived CDR1 and CDR2 are SGHRS and YFSETQ. The DNA for the CDR3 is TGCGCCAGCAGCTTGGGGACTAGCGGCACAGATACGCAGTATTTT. It codes for CASSLGTSGTDTQYF.

The V and J genes are TRBV7-2 and TRBJ2-1, with D perhaps TRBD1 (6 bases). CDR3 length equals 14 residues. Looked up from germline, CDR1 is SGHTA and CDR2 is FQGNSA. Trimming removed 0 bases at V and 7 bases at J, with 10 bases between. The DNA of the CDR3 is TGTGCCAGCAGCTTAGCAGGACAGATTAATGAGCAGTTCTTC. Its translation is CASSLAGQINEQFF.

The CDR3 DNA follows: TGTGCCATCAGTGGCGGCCTAGCGGGAGGCCGGGAGCTGTTTTTT. Residues: CAISGGLAGGRELFF. The J gene is TRBJ2-2, the V gene TRBV10-3; 11 bases line up with TRBD2. The CDR3 loop spans 15 amino acids. Trimming removed 4 bases from V and 9 bases from J; junction bases left unmatched: 7. The V gene's germline CDR1 is ENHRY and CDR2 SYGVKD.

The count of this clone is one. The chain employs TRBV29-1 and TRBJ2-7, with D maybe TRBD2 (5 bases). The CDR3 loop spans 13 amino acids. Germline loops: CDR1 SQVTM, CDR2 ANQGSEA. V lost 3 bases and J lost 7, with 16 bases in between. The CDR3 DNA follows: TGCAGCGTTGATAAGGGCCTCCCGGGGGAGCAGTACTTC. Translation: CSVDKGLPGEQYF.